The 28 T cell receptor beta chains listed next were all sequenced from one sample in a study of blood T cell repertoires in COVID-19 (dated by TCRdb to 2018 to 2020). The library was obtained by the immunoSEQ multiplex PCR assay. TCRdb stores this immuneACCESS table with in-frame sequences only. Part of the clones is absent; in the studies checked, under half of the shortfall reflects unresolved V genes, and no reason is known for the rest. This sample holds over 130,000 clones; about nine tenths were observed only once. The ten largest clonotypes hold approximately 11% of the sample. The sequenced sample was peripheral blood. The source of these receptors is an elderly woman with acute or convalescent COVID-19.

This clone was picked up one time. The chain has TRBV10-3 and TRBJ2-2; 7 nucleotides line up with TRBD2. The CDR3 length is 16 residues. CDR1 is ENHRY, CDR2 SYGVKD, per germline. V gave up 0 bases and J gave up 5 bases; unmatched junction bases: 6. This CDR3 reads CAISESFPGRTGELFF. As DNA, the CDR3 is TGTGCCATCAGTGAGTCTTTTCCCGGGAGGACCGGGGAGCTGTTTTTT.

The chain links TRBV5-1 to TRBJ1-4; TRBD1 aligns across 7 bases. The length of the CDR3 is 14 residues. CDR1 and CDR2 from the germline V gene are SGHRS and YFSETQ. J was trimmed by 6 bases and V by 3 bases; bases with no gene match: 5. The CDR3 loop reads CASSSGTVHEKLFF. CDR3 in DNA: TGCGCCAGCAGCTCCGGGACAGTGCATGAAAAACTGTTTTTT.

This chain uses TRBV7-3 with TRBJ2-1; no reliable D call. The germline V gene encodes CDR1 SGHTA and CDR2 FQGTGA. CDR3 length equals 14 residues. The germline V and J ends were trimmed by 4 bases and 4 bases, with 11 bases remaining between them. As DNA, the CDR3 is TGTGCCAGCAGCTCCGGATCTAGTTACAATGAGCAGTTCTTC. Translated: CASSSGSSYNEQFF. Full variable domain (missing parts from reference TRBV7-3 and TRBJ2-1): GAGVSQTPSNKVTEKGKYVELRCDPISGHTALYWYRQSLGQGPEFLIYFQGTGAADDSGLPNDRFFAVRPEGSVSTLKIQRTERGDSAVYLCASSSGSSYNEQFFGPGTRLTVL.

This rearrangement joins TRBV6-5 to TRBJ2-7; 7 positions agree with TRBD2. The length of the CDR3 is 14 residues. Per germline, CDR1 MNHEY and CDR2 SVGAGI. V gave up 6 bases and J gave up 0 bases; unmatched junction bases: 5. In nucleotides, the CDR3 is TGTGCCAGCAGACCCTGGGGGGGCTCCTACGAGCAGTACTTC. This encodes CASRPWGGSYEQYF.

In nucleotides, the CDR3 is TGTGCCACCAGTGATGGACAGGCCGCCCATACGCAGTATTTT. Residues: CATSDGQAAHTQYF. V and J are TRBV24-1 and TRBJ2-3, with 7 bases identical to TRBD1. The length of the CDR3 is 14 residues. Trimming took 3 bases from V and 7 from J; bases not matched to a gene: 6. Germline CDR1 KGHDR, CDR2 SFDVKD.

The chain combines TRBV18 with TRBJ1-5; no definite D call. Trimming shortened V by 6 bases and J by 8 bases, and 17 bases separated the two germline ends. Germline V CDR1 and CDR2: KGHSH, LQKENI. The CDR3 is made up of 14 amino acids. CDR3 region: CASSPGGPREPQHF. CDR3 nucleotide sequence: TGTGCCAGCTCCCCCGGCGGGCCGAGGGAGCCCCAGCATTTT. Drawing the rest from reference TRBV18 and TRBJ1-5, the complete variable domain is NAGVMQNPRHLVRRRGQEARLRCSPMKGHSHVYWYRQLPEEGLKFMVYLQKENIIDESGMPKERFSAEFPKEGPSILRIQQVVRGDSAAYFCASSPGGPREPQHFGDGTRLSIL.

The V gene is TRBV19, the J gene TRBJ1-5; 8 nucleotides align to TRBD1. From germline, CDR1 is LNHDA and CDR2 SQIVND (reference sequence). The J segment lost 4 bases and the V segment lost 3 bases, leaving 5 bases of the junction unmatched. This CDR3 region has 15 residues. DNA for the CDR3: TGTGCCAGTAGTATCCGACAGGGGAGGAATCAGCCCCAGCATTTT. It encodes CASSIRQGRNQPQHF. Based on the CDR3 plus reference TRBV19 and TRBJ1-5, the full variable domain is DGGITQSPKYLFRKEGQNVTLSCEQNLNHDAMYWYRQDPGQGLRLIYYSQIVNDFQKGDIAEGYSVSREKKESFPLTVTSAQKNPTAFYLCASSIRQGRNQPQHFGDGTRLSIL.

The chain carries TRBV19 and TRBJ1-4, with D uncertain. Germline values: CDR1 LNHDA, CDR2 SQIVND (reference sequence). The CDR3 extends over 15 amino acids. The V and J ends lost 7 bases and 0 bases respectively, with 12 bases between them. The CDR3, as DNA: TGTGCCAGTACCCCGGCGGAAACAACTAATGAAAAACTGTTTTTT. Protein sequence: CASTPAETTNEKLFF.

The chain joins TRBV7-8 to TRBJ1-2; 7 bases are a match to TRBD1. From germline, CDR1 is SGHVS and CDR2 FQNEAQ. CDR3 length: 15 residues. J was trimmed by 4 bases and V by 2 bases; bases with no gene match: 7. This CDR3 is CASSLRDSLIYGYTF. As DNA, the CDR3 is TGTGCCAGCAGCTTACGGGACAGCCTCATCTATGGCTACACCTTC. The whole variable domain, filled in from reference TRBV7-8 and TRBJ1-2, reads GAGVSQSPRYKVAKRGQDVALRCDPISGHVSLFWYQQALGQGPEFLTYFQNEAQLDKSGLPSDRFFAERPEGSVSTLKIQRTQQEDSAVYLCASSLRDSLIYGYTFGSGTRLTVV.

A word on this clone: In the same sample, other DNA sequences code for this CDR3. The chain recombines TRBV7-2 with TRBJ1-2; maybe TRBD1 (6 bases). Germline V CDR1 and CDR2: SGHTA, FQGNSA. The V and J ends lost 3 bases and 2 bases respectively, with 13 bases between them. The CDR3 sequence is 15 residues long. CDR3 protein: CASSLGGALNYGYTF. The CDR3 coding sequence is TGTGCCAGCAGCTTGGGGGGGGCCTTAAACTATGGCTACACCTTC. Looking up the rest from reference TRBV7-2 and TRBJ1-2 gives the full variable domain: GAGVSQSPSNKVTEKGKDVELRCDPISGHTALYWYRQSLGQGLEFLIYFQGNSAPDKSGLPSDRFSAERTGGSVSTLTIQRTQQEDSAVYLCASSLGGALNYGYTFGSGTRLTVV.

The rearrangement joins TRBV6-1 to TRBJ1-2, with TRBD1 as a possible D gene (5 bases). The V and J ends lost 3 bases and 4 bases respectively, with 18 bases between them. The CDR3 extends over 16 amino acids. From germline, CDR1 is MNHNS and CDR2 SASEGT. The CDR3 here is CASSDLWQGDAYGYTF. The CDR3 DNA is TGTGCCAGCAGTGATCTTTGGCAGGGCGATGCCTATGGCTACACCTTC.

The V and J genes are TRBV14 and TRBJ1-1; D might be TRBD1 (6 bases). The germline V gene encodes CDR1 SGHDN and CDR2 FVKESK. V gave up 1 base and J gave up 4 bases, with 16 bases separating them. This CDR3 has 16 amino acids. CDR3 sequence: CASSQGPTGALTEAFF. The CDR3 DNA reads as TGTGCCAGCAGCCAAGGACCGACAGGAGCCCTCACTGAAGCTTTCTTT.

The chain couples TRBV7-2 to TRBJ1-1, with a possible D match to TRBD1 (5 bases). Germline-derived CDR1 and CDR2 are SGHTA and FQGNSA. The CDR3 is 15 amino acids. The V and J ends lost 0 bases and 5 bases respectively, with 13 bases between them. The chain's CDR3 is CASSLALPGVTEAFF. Written as DNA, the CDR3 is TGTGCCAGCAGCTTAGCCCTACCGGGGGTAACTGAAGCTTTCTTT.

The chain has TRBV2 and TRBJ2-1, with D possibly being TRBD1 (5 bases). This CDR3 has 12 amino acids. Germline V CDR1 and CDR2: SNHLY, FYNNEI. V lost 3 bases and J lost 5, with 5 bases in between. The CDR3 spells CASSDRDNEQFF. CDR3 bases: TGTGCCAGCAGTGACAGGGACAATGAGCAGTTCTTC.

A remark on this clone: At the DNA level, this CDR3 is encoded by other sequences in the same sample as well. The chain links TRBV5-1 to TRBJ1-1; D is perhaps TRBD1 (5 bases). The V gene lost 2 bases and the J gene lost 1 base, with 9 bases spanning the gap. The CDR3 contains 14 residues. Germline CDR1 is SGHRS and CDR2 is YFSETQ. The CDR3: CASSFLGQNTEAFF. In nucleotides, the CDR3 is TGCGCCAGCAGCTTCCTTGGACAGAACACTGAAGCTTTCTTT. Looking up the rest from reference TRBV5-1 and TRBJ1-1 gives the full variable domain: KAGVTQTPRYLIKTRGQQVTLSCSPISGHRSVSWYQQTPGQGLQFLFEYFSETQRNKGNFPGRFSGRQFSNSRSEMNVSTLELGDSALYLCASSFLGQNTEAFFGQGTRLTVV.

The CDR3 protein is CASSQEAVYGYTF. CDR3 DNA sequence: TGTGCCAGCAGCCAAGAGGCAGTCTATGGCTACACCTTC. The rearrangement uses TRBV3-1 (or the pseudogene TRBV3-2) and TRBJ1-2; D gene ambiguous. With 0 bases removed from V and 4 bases from J, the gap between germline ends came to 6 bases. The CDR3 is 13 residues long. Germline V gene lookup returns CDR1 LGHDT and CDR2 YNNKEL (reference sequence).

This clone is a singleton in its sample. The rearrangement uses TRBV7-3 and TRBJ2-1, with 10 bases that match TRBD2. This CDR3 has 20 residues. Germline V gene sequence: CDR1 SGHTA, CDR2 FQGTGA. With 5 bases clipped from V and 0 bases from J, the junction kept 16 bases outside the gene matches. The CDR3 sequence is CASSPVLAGAFRSSYNEQFF. The CDR3 nucleotides read TGTGCCAGCAGCCCCGTCCTAGCGGGGGCCTTCCGCAGCTCCTACAATGAGCAGTTCTTC.

This sequence joins TRBV7-9 and TRBJ2-1; D is possibly TRBD1 (6 bases). Deletions cut 1 base from V and 3 bases from J, with 10 bases between. The CDR3 has 15 residues. Germline V gene lookup returns CDR1 SEHNR and CDR2 FQNEAQ (reference sequence). CDR3 sequence reads: CASSLVTGGYNEQFF. The CDR3 DNA follows: TGTGCCAGCAGCTTAGTGACAGGCGGCTACAATGAGCAGTTCTTC.

The chain carries TRBV19 and TRBJ1-1; 8 positions match TRBD1. The J segment lost 4 bases and the V segment lost 3 bases, leaving 10 bases of the junction unmatched. The germline gives CDR1 LNHDA, CDR2 SQIVND (reference sequence). The CDR3 contains 16 residues. CDR3 DNA sequence: TGTGCCAGTAGTATTTTCGTCGGACAGGGAGGCACTGAAGCTTTCTTT. It translates to CASSIFVGQGGTEAFF. Supplemented by reference TRBV19 and TRBJ1-1, the full variable domain reads DGGITQSPKYLFRKEGQNVTLSCEQNLNHDAMYWYRQDPGQGLRLIYYSQIVNDFQKGDIAEGYSVSREKKESFPLTVTSAQKNPTAFYLCASSIFVGQGGTEAFFGQGTRLTVV.

V gene TRBV19 combines with J gene TRBJ1-2; tentatively, D is TRBD1 (5 bases). The ends were cut back, 6 bases at V and 0 bases at J, with 11 bases in the middle. Germline loops: CDR1 LNHDA, CDR2 SQIVND (reference sequence). The CDR3 loop spans 14 amino acids. For the CDR3, the DNA is TGTGCCAGTAGAACCGCCAGGGCTAACTATGGCTACACCTTC. Translation: CASRTARANYGYTF.

The V call is TRBV30, the J call TRBJ1-1, with 7 bases lining up with TRBD1. The germline CDR1 and CDR2 sequences are GTSNPN and SVGIG (reference sequence). The V segment lost 2 bases and the J segment 4 bases; nucleotides outside the gene matches: 4. The CDR3 runs 13 residues. The CDR3 loop reads CAWSSTGSTEAFF. The CDR3 region has the DNA TGTGCCTGGAGTTCGACAGGGAGCACTGAAGCTTTCTTT.

This clone was counted once. The same CDR3 can be traced to other DNA sequences in this sample. The V gene is TRBV6-1, the J gene TRBJ2-1; no clear D. V was trimmed by 0 bases and J by 7 bases, leaving 7 bases between them. Germline-derived CDR1 and CDR2 are MNHNS and SASEGT. This CDR3 has 13 residues. This CDR3 is CASSEAGRNEQFF. CDR3 bases: TGTGCCAGCAGTGAAGCTGGGCGAAATGAGCAGTTCTTC.

J is TRBJ2-1 and V is TRBV5-1, with D perhaps TRBD2 (6 bases). The CDR3 is 17 residues long. V was cut by 1 base and J by 2 bases, with 16 bases left in between. The germline CDR1 and CDR2 sequences are SGHRS and YFSETQ. This chain's CDR3 is CASSLFTSWGTYNEQFF. CDR3 sequence (DNA): TGCGCCAGCAGCTTGTTCACTAGCTGGGGTACCTACAATGAGCAGTTCTTC. The full variable domain, rest sourced from reference TRBV5-1 and TRBJ2-1, is KAGVTQTPRYLIKTRGQQVTLSCSPISGHRSVSWYQQTPGQGLQFLFEYFSETQRNKGNFPGRFSGRQFSNSRSEMNVSTLELGDSALYLCASSLFTSWGTYNEQFFGPGTRLTVL.

The J gene is TRBJ1-6, the V gene TRBV7-9, with D perhaps matching TRBD1 (6 bases). The ends were cut back, 2 bases at V and 10 bases at J, with 9 bases in the middle. This CDR3 has 13 amino acids. Germline loops: CDR1 SEHNR, CDR2 FQNEAQ (reference sequence). DNA for the CDR3: TGTGCCAGCAGCTTAATCGGACAGTCACCCCTCCACTTT. Amino acids: CASSLIGQSPLHF.

The chain joins TRBV7-6 to TRBJ1-3; 7 bases align to TRBD1. Germline lookup yields CDR1 SGHVS and CDR2 FNYEAQ. The V gene end was trimmed by 4 bases and the J gene end by 2 bases; junction bases not matched to a gene: 5. The CDR3 contains 15 residues. CDR3 DNA: TGTGCCAGCAGCTCTAAGACAGGGACTGGAAACACCATATATTTT. It is translated as CASSSKTGTGNTIYF. The variable domain in full, with the rest retrieved from reference TRBV7-6 and TRBJ1-3, is GAGVSQSPRYKVTKRGQDVALRCDPISGHVSLYWYRQALGQGPEFLTYFNYEAQQDKSGLPNDRFSAERPEGSISTLTIQRTEQRDSAMYRCASSSKTGTGNTIYFGEGSWLTVV.

A word on this clone: The germline gene is not matched at one end of the junction; a read error may be the cause. The V gene is TRBV7-7, the J gene TRBJ1-1, with unresolved D. Germline CDR1 SSHAT, CDR2 FNYEAQ (reference sequence). The CDR3 has 13 amino acids. The CDR3 loop reads CASSSGVNTEAFF. The CDR3 bases are TGTGCTAGCAGCTCCGGGGTGAACACTGAAGCTTTCTTT.

V usage is TRBV29-1 and J usage is TRBJ1-1; D unresolved. CDR1 SQVTM and CDR2 ANQGSEA come from the germline V gene. Trimming removed 6 bases at V and 1 base at J, with 12 bases between. The CDR3 has 13 residues. Here the CDR3 reads CSVPRSRNTEAFF. The CDR3 DNA follows: TGCAGCGTCCCGAGGTCCAGGAACACTGAAGCTTTCTTT.

This clone has a single count. The rearrangement links TRBV3-1 (or the pseudogene TRBV3-2) to TRBJ1-1; D might be TRBD1 (6 bases). Trimming removed 1 base at V and 8 bases at J, with 8 bases between. This CDR3 contains 12 residues. Germline V lookup: CDR1 LGHDT, CDR2 YNNKEL (reference sequence). CDR3 loop: CASSQGDREAFF. CDR3 nucleotide sequence: TGTGCCAGCAGCCAAGGAGACAGGGAAGCTTTCTTT.